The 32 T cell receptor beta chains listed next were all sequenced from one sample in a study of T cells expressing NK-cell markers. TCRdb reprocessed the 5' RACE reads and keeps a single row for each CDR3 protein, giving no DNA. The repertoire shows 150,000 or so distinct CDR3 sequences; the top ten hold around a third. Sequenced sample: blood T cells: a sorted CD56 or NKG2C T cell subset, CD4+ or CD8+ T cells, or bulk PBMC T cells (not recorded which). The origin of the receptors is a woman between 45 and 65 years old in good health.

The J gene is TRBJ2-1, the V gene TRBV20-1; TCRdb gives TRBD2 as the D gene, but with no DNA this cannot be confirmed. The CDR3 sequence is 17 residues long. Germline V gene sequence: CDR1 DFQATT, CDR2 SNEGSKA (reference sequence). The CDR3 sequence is CSARDNGAGSSYNEQFF.

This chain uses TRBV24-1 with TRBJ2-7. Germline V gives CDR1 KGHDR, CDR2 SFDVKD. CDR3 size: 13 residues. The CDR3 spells CATSDQLFIEQYF.

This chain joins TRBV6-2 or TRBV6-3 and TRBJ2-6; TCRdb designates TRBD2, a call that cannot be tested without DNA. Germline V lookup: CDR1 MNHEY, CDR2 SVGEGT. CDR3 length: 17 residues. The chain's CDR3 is CASSPPAGVSGANVLTF.

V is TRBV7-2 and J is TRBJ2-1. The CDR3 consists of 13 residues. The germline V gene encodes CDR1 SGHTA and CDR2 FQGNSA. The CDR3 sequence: CASNLGLLNEQFF.

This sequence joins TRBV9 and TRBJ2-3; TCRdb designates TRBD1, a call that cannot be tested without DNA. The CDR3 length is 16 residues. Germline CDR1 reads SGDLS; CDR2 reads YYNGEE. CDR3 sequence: CASSGTTPLLTDTQYF. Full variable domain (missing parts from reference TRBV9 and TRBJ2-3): DSGVTQTPKHLITATGQRVTLRCSPRSGDLSVYWYQQSLDQGLQFLIQYYNGEERAKGNILERFSAQQFPDLHSELNLSSLELGDSALYFCASSGTTPLLTDTQYFGPGTRLTVL.

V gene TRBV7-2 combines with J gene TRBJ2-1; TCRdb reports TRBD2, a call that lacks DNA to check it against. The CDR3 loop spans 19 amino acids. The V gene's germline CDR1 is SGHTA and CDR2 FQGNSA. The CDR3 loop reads CASSLGLAGGPWKNNEQFF.

CDR3: CSATALVGGADTQYF. The genes are TRBV20-1 and TRBJ2-3; TCRdb selects TRBD1, and the lack of DNA leaves this call unchecked. This CDR3 region has 15 residues. Germline V gene lookup returns CDR1 DFQATT and CDR2 SNEGSKA (reference sequence).

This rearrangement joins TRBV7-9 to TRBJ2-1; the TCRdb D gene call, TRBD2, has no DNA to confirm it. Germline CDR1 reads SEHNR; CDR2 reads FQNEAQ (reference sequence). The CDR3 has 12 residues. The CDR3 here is CASRAGSPEQFF. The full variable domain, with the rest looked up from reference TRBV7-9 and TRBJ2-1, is DTGVSQNPRHKITKRGQNVTFRCDPISEHNRLYWYRQTLGQGPEFLTYFQNEAQLEKSRLLSDRFSAERPKGSFSTLEIQRTEQGDSAMYLCASRAGSPEQFFGPGTRLTVL.

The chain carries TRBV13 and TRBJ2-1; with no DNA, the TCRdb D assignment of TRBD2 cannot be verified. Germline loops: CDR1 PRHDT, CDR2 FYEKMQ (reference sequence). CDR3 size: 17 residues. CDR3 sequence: CASSSPRLAGDYNEQFF.

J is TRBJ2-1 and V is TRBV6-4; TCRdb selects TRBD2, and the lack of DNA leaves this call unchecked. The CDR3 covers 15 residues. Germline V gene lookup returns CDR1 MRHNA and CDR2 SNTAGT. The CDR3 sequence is CASSGTSGGYNEQFF.

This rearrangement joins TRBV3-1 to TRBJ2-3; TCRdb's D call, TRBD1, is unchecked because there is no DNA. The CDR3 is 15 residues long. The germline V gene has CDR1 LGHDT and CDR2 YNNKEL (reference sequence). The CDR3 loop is CASSHPGLATDTQYF.

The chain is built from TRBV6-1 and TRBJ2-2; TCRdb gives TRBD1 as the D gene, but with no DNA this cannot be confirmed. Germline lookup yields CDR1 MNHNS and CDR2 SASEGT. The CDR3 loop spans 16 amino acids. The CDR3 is CASSTPGQGATGELFF.

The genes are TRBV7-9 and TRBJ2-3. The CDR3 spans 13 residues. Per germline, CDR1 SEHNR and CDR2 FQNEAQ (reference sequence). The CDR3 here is CASSPAYTDTQYF.

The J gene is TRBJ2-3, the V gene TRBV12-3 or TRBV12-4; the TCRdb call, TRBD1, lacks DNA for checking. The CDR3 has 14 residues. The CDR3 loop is CASTPWPGADTQYF.

The CDR3 protein is CASSLSNNQPQHF. The chain uses TRBV27 and TRBJ1-5; without DNA, the TCRdb call of TRBD1 cannot be checked. The CDR3 has 13 amino acids. Germline lookup yields CDR1 MNHEY and CDR2 SMNVEV (reference sequence).

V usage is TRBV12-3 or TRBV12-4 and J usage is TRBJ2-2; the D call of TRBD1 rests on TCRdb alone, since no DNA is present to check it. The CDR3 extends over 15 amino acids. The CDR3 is CASSPLQGIVGELFF.

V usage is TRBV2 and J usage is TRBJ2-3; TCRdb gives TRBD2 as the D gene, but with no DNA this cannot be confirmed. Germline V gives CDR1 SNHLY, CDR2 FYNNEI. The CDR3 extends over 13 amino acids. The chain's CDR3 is CASSGGARDTQYF. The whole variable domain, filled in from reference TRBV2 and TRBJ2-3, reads EPEVTQTPSHQVTQMGQEVILRCVPISNHLYFYWYRQILGQKVEFLVSFYNNEISEKSEIFDDQFSVERPDGSNFTLKIRSTKLEDSAMYFCASSGGARDTQYFGPGTRLTVL.

CDR3 region: CASSYPRDVGGGRFGTYEQYF. This sequence joins TRBV6-5 and TRBJ2-7; TCRdb lists TRBD1, though no DNA is available to test this call. This CDR3 has 21 residues. Germline CDR1 is MNHEY and CDR2 is SVGAGI.

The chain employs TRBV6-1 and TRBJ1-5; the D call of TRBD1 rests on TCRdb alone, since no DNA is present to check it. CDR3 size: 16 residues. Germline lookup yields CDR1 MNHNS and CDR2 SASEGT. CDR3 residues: CASSVPDRGLGQPQHF.

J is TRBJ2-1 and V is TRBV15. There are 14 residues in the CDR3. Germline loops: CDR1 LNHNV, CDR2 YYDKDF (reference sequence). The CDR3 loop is CATSRERLELEQFF.

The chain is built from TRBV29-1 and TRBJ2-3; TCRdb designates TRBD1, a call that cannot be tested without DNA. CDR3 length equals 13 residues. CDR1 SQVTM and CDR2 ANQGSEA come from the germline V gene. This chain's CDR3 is CSVETGSTDTQYF.

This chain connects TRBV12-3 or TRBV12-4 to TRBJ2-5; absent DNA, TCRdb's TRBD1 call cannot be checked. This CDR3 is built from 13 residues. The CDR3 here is CASTWGGEETQYF.

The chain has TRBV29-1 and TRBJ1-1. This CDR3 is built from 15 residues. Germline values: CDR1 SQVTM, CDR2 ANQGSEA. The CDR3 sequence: CSVEGRDILNTEAFF. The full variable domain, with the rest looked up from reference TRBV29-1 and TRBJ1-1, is SAVISQKPSRDICQRGTSLTIQCQVDSQVTMMFWYRQQPGQSLTLIATANQGSEATYESGFVIDKFPISRPNLTFSTLTVSNMSPEDSSIYLCSVEGRDILNTEAFFGQGTRLTVV.

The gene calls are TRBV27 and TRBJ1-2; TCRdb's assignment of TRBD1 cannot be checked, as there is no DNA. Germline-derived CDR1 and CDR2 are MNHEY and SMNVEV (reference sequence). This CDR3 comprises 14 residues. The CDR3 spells CASSPTGPVDGYTF.

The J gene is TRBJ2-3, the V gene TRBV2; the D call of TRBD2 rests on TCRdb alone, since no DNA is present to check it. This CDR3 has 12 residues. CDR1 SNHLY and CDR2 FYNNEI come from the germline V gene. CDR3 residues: CASSAGVDTQYF.

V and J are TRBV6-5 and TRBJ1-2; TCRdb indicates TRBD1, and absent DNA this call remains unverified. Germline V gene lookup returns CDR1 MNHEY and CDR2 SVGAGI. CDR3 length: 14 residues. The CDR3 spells CASSYDRQSYGYTF.

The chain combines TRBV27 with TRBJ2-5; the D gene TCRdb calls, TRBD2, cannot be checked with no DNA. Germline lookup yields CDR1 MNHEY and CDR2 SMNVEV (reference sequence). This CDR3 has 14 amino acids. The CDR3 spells CASSGLAGGETQYF.

CDR3 in amino acids: CASSADGMNTEAFF. The chain joins TRBV5-1 to TRBJ1-1. The CDR3 sequence is 14 residues long. CDR1 and CDR2 (germline): SGHRS, YFSETQ.

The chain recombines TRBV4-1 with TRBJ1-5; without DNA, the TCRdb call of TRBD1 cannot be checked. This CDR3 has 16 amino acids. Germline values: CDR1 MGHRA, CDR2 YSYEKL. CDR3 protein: CASSQGGVGSNQPQHF.

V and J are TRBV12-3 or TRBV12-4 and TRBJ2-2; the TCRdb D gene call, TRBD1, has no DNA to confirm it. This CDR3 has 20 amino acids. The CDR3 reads CASRLLLSHTDRRNTGELFF.

CDR3 region: CASSQALSWKPYNEQFF. J is TRBJ2-1 and V is TRBV4-1. Germline V gene data show CDR1 as MGHRA and CDR2 as YSYEKL. CDR3 length equals 17 residues.

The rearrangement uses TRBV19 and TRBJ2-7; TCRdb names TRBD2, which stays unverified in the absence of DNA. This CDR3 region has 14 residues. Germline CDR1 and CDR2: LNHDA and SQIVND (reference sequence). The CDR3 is CASSGTSLTYEQYF. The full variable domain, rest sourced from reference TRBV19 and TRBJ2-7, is DGGITQSPKYLFRKEGQNVTLSCEQNLNHDAMYWYRQDPGQGLRLIYYSQIVNDFQKGDIAEGYSVSREKKESFPLTVTSAQKNPTAFYLCASSGTSLTYEQYFGPGTRLTVT.